The next 15 T cell receptor beta chains were all read from a single sample in a study of T cell responses to AZD1222 COVID-19 vaccine. Only in-frame clones appear in the TCRdb table, and some are missing; sequencing was by immunoSEQ multiplex PCR. The sample comprises about 98,000 clones, about 85% of which are singletons, and approximately 5% rests with the top ten. The source was peripheral blood, collected on day 0 of AZD1222 vaccination. These receptors were obtained from an adult in good health.

In its sample, this clone was seen once. This rearrangement joins TRBV10-3 to TRBJ1-4; the D gene is possibly TRBD1 (5 bases). Trimming pared 0 bases from V and 6 bases from J, leaving 14 bases between. From germline, CDR1 is ENHRY and CDR2 SYGVKD. The CDR3 runs to 16 residues. The CDR3 sequence is CAISESSGLGDEKLFF. For the CDR3, the DNA is TGTGCCATCAGTGAGTCGAGTGGGCTGGGGGATGAAAAACTGTTTTTT.

The chain is built from TRBV28 and TRBJ1-2; D unresolved. Per germline, CDR1 MDHEN and CDR2 SYDVKM. The germline V and J ends were trimmed by 6 bases and 9 bases, with 17 bases remaining between them. This CDR3 has 13 residues. Here the CDR3 reads CASSVVRSYRYTF. The CDR3 DNA sequence: TGTGCCAGCAGCGTGGTTAGGTCATATCGCTACACCTTC.

The chain employs TRBV5-4 and TRBJ2-5; D is perhaps TRBD2 (5 bases). The V gene lost 5 bases and the J gene lost 3 bases, with 11 bases spanning the gap. The germline V gene has CDR1 SGHNT and CDR2 YYREEE (reference sequence). The CDR3 is 13 amino acids. The CDR3: CASSAKGEETQYF. CDR3 bases: TGTGCCAGCAGTGCGAAGGGAGAAGAGACCCAGTACTTC.

The V call is TRBV19, the J call TRBJ1-5; weak D call: TRBD1 (5 bases). The V and J ends lost 7 bases and 5 bases respectively, with 18 bases between them. CDR1 and CDR2 from the germline V gene are LNHDA and SQIVND (reference sequence). The CDR3 runs to 15 residues. The DNA for the CDR3 is TGTGCCAGTACTACAGGCCCAGAAAATTATCAGCCCCAGCATTTT. Amino acid sequence: CASTTGPENYQPQHF.

V usage is TRBV7-8 and J usage is TRBJ2-5; tentatively, D is TRBD2 (5 bases). Germline V gives CDR1 SGHVS, CDR2 FQNEAQ. The V end was cut by 4 bases, the J end by 4 bases, with 13 bases between. The CDR3 contains 14 residues. The CDR3 DNA reads TGTGCCAGCAGCTCCCTCGGGGTAGGAGAGACCCAGTACTTC. Its translation: CASSSLGVGETQYF.

The V call is TRBV5-1, the J call TRBJ2-2; weak D call: TRBD2 (5 bases). Looked up from germline, CDR1 is SGHRS and CDR2 is YFSETQ. V gave up 4 bases and J gave up 6 bases, with 16 bases separating them. The CDR3 has 15 amino acids. CDR3 protein: CASSLGSSRAGELFF. CDR3 nucleotide sequence: TGCGCCAGCAGCCTAGGTTCGTCGCGGGCCGGGGAGCTGTTTTTT. Filled out from reference TRBV5-1 and TRBJ2-2, the complete variable domain reads KAGVTQTPRYLIKTRGQQVTLSCSPISGHRSVSWYQQTPGQGLQFLFEYFSETQRNKGNFPGRFSGRQFSNSRSEMNVSTLELGDSALYLCASSLGSSRAGELFFGEGSRLTVL.

The chain is built from TRBV9 and TRBJ2-5; D perhaps matches TRBD2 (7 bases). The germline V gene has CDR1 SGDLS and CDR2 YYNGEE. This CDR3 is built from 15 residues. V was cut by 0 bases and J by 5 bases, with 14 bases left in between. CDR3 sequence reads: CASSVVAEGGETQYF. CDR3 DNA sequence: TGTGCCAGCAGCGTAGTAGCGGAGGGGGGGGAGACCCAGTACTTC.

The rearrangement uses TRBV2 and TRBJ1-4; no definite D call. Trimming pared 2 bases from V and 6 bases from J, leaving 1 base between. This CDR3 spans 11 amino acids. The germline V gene encodes CDR1 SNHLY and CDR2 FYNNEI. The CDR3: CASSEYEKLFF. As DNA, the CDR3 is TGTGCCAGCAGTGAATATGAAAAACTGTTTTTT.

The table lists this clone with a few counts. This chain connects TRBV7-2 to TRBJ1-1; D is uncertain. The CDR3 is 14 amino acids. Germline assignment: CDR1 SGHTA and CDR2 FQGNSA. The V and J ends lost 1 base and 4 bases respectively, with 10 bases between them. The CDR3 DNA reads TGTGCCAGCAGCTTAGGGGCGCTGGTCACTGAAGCTTTCTTT. It is translated as CASSLGALVTEAFF.

The chain links TRBV6-1 to TRBJ1-4; 7 bases fit TRBD1. In germline, CDR1 is MNHNS, CDR2 SASEGT. The CDR3 runs to 15 residues. J lost 5 bases, V lost 3 bases, and 6 bases had no gene match. In nucleotides, the CDR3 is TGTGCCAGCAGTGATACGTCAGGGGGGAATGAAAAACTGTTTTTT. Residues: CASSDTSGGNEKLFF.

V gene TRBV7-9 combines with J gene TRBJ1-4; D is perhaps TRBD1 (6 bases). V lost 2 bases to trimming and J lost 7 bases, with 11 bases between them. The CDR3 is 14 residues long. From germline, CDR1 is SEHNR and CDR2 FQNEAQ (reference sequence). Here the CDR3 reads CASSLMGGSEKLFF. The CDR3 DNA follows: TGTGCCAGCAGCTTAATGGGGGGCTCTGAAAAACTGTTTTTT.

The chain links TRBV5-6 to TRBJ1-4, with D possibly being TRBD1 (6 bases). V was cut by 4 bases and J by 3 bases, with 10 bases left in between. The germline gives CDR1 SGHDT, CDR2 YYEEEE. The CDR3 extends over 14 amino acids. The chain's CDR3 is CASSLGAANEKLFF. CDR3 in DNA: TGTGCCAGCAGCCTGGGGGCAGCTAATGAAAAACTGTTTTTT.

The DNA for the CDR3 is TGTGCCTGGAGTATCACTCAGGCCGGGGAGCTGTTTTTT. The encoded protein is CAWSITQAGELFF. This chain connects TRBV30 to TRBJ2-2; D gene ambiguous. Germline V gene lookup returns CDR1 GTSNPN and CDR2 SVGIG (reference sequence). Trimming shortened V by 2 bases and J by 6 bases, and 10 bases separated the two germline ends. The CDR3 sequence is 13 residues long.

This sequence joins TRBV5-6 and TRBJ1-2, with D perhaps TRBD1 (5 bases). Between the trimmed V and J ends, which lost 5 bases and 3 bases, there was a span of 20 bases. The germline CDR1 and CDR2 sequences are SGHDT and YYEEEE. This CDR3 has 16 residues. CDR3 nucleotides: TGTGCCAGCAGTGCCGGGAGGGGCACGTACGACTATGGCTACACCTTC. The encoded protein is CASSAGRGTYDYGYTF. Full variable domain (rest looked up from reference TRBV5-6 and TRBJ1-2): DAGVTQSPTHLIKTRGQQVTLRCSPKSGHDTVSWYQQALGQGPQFIFQYYEEEERQRGNFPDRFSGHQFPNYSSELNVNALLLGDSALYLCASSAGRGTYDYGYTFGSGTRLTVV.

This clone showed up just once. This chain connects TRBV4-3 to TRBJ1-1, with TRBD1 as a possible D gene (6 bases). CDR3 size: 14 residues. Germline lookup yields CDR1 LGHNA and CDR2 YSLEER. V lost 4 bases, J lost 5 bases, and 14 bases lay in between. In DNA, the CDR3 is TGCGCCAGCAGCCCGGGACACCGGGGGACTGAAGCTTTCTTT. Protein: CASSPGHRGTEAFF.